These T cell receptor beta chains were read from a single sample in a study of shared clonotypes between healthy human individuals. The method was immunoSEQ multiplex PCR; TCRdb's version includes in-frame clones alone and lacks a portion of them. The data show around 1.1 million clones, about 80% seen once. Sequenced material: memory CD4+ T cells from PBMCs. The receptors shown here come from a young man in good health. Some clones in this sample may be carry-over from other donors' samples. Each CDR3 is given with its conserved first and last residue. D genes are given only for firm matches. Part of the rows lack a size; the others show once, few, many or a class for expanded clones.

>.|TRBD1|TRBV28|TRBJ1-5
TGTGCCAGCAGTGCCAACCCCCACGGGACAGGGTATGATCAGCCCCAGCATTTT
CASSANPHGTGYDQPQHF
>.|.|TRBV7-3|TRBJ2-5
TGTGCCAGCAGCTTAGGGTTCGGGGGACAAGAGACCCAGTACTTC
CASSLGFGGQETQYF
>many|.|TRBV11-2|TRBJ2-7
TGTGCCAGCAGTTTAAGCGGTCGAGGACTCTACGAGCAGTACTTC
CASSLSGRGLYEQYF
>.|TRBD1|TRBV27|TRBJ2-1
TGTGCCAGCAGTGCTCTCCGGGACAGGGCCTTGGAGCAGTTCTTC
CASSALRDRALEQFF
>.|.|TRBV7-9|TRBJ2-3
TGTGCCAGCACGGGCACAGATACGCAGTATTTT
CASTGTDTQYF
>.|TRBD2|TRBV6-5|TRBJ2-7
TGTGCCAGCAGTGCTCATAGCGGGAGTACCTACGAGCAGTACTTC
CASSAHSGSTYEQYF
>.|.|TRBV5-1|TRBJ2-3
TGCGCCAGCAGCTTGGTGGTACTCACAGATACGCAGTATTTT
CASSLVVLTDTQYF
>.|.|TRBV28|TRBJ1-1
TGTGCCAGCAGTCCCCAAGTTGGGATCACTGAAGCTTTCTTT
CASSPQVGITEAFF
>.|.|TRBV5-1|TRBJ1-1
TGCGCCAGCAGCTCATCCCTAGGACAGTTAAACACTGAAGCTTTCTTT
CASSSSLGQLNTEAFF
>.|.|TRBV27|TRBJ1-2
TGTGCCAGCAGGGGAAGACAGGACCAAGTTTGGGGCTACACCTTC
CASRGRQDQVWGYTF
>few|.|TRBV14|TRBJ1-1
TGTGCCAGCAGCCAAAACTTTGACACTGAAGCTTTCTTT
CASSQNFDTEAFF
>.|.|TRBV28|TRBJ1-5
TGTGCCAGCAAAACTAGCAATCAGCCCCAGCATTTT
CASKTSNQPQHF
>.|TRBD1|TRBV11-3|TRBJ2-1
TGTGCCAGCAGCTCCGGGACAGGGGAAGGTGAGCAGTTCTTC
CASSSGTGEGEQFF
>few|.|TRBV18|TRBJ2-7
TGTGCCAGCTCAACCACCGGGCAGCCCTCCTACGAGCAGTACTTC
CASSTTGQPSYEQYF
>.|.|TRBV18|TRBJ2-4
TGTGCCAGCTCACCACCGGGGGGGCTGGCCAAAAACATTCAGTACTTC
CASSPPGGLAKNIQYF
>.|.|TRBV2|TRBJ2-2
TGTGCCAGCAGGGCGACAGCGAACACCGGGGAGCTGTTTTTT
CASRATANTGELFF
>.|TRBD2|TRBV6-5|TRBJ2-5
TGTGCCAGCAGTTACTCTCGCGGGAGGGCCGGTGAGACCCAGTACTTC
CASSYSRGRAGETQYF
>.|.|TRBV28|TRBJ2-7
TGTGCCAGCAGAACGGGACTCCTCTACGAGCAGTACTTC
CASRTGLLYEQYF
>.|TRBD1|TRBV18|TRBJ1-3
TGTGCCAGCTCACCCCAACAGGGGAACTCTGGAAACACCATATATTTT
CASSPQQGNSGNTIYF
>.|TRBD1|TRBV7-2|TRBJ1-2
TGTGCCAGCAGCCGGGGACAGGGTAGCGGCTACACCTTC
CASSRGQGSGYTF
>few|TRBD2|TRBV27|TRBJ2-1
TGTGCCAGCAGTCGACTAGCGGGAGATAACAATGAGCAGTTCTTC
CASSRLAGDNNEQFF
>.|.|TRBV6-1|TRBJ1-5
TGTGCCAGCAGTGAATCAGGGTGGCCCCAGCATTTT
CASSESGWPQHF
>.|.|TRBV5-1|TRBJ1-1
TGCGCCAGCAGCTTGGCCGCGCAGCATGAAGCTTTCTTT
CASSLAAQHEAFF
>.|TRBD2|TRBV11-1|TRBJ2-1
TGTGCCAGCAGCTTAGACGCCCGGACTAGCGGGGGGAGTTACAATGAGCAGTTCTTC
CASSLDARTSGGSYNEQFF
>.|TRBD1|TRBV10-3|TRBJ1-1
TGTGCCATCAGCCCTCAGGGGGCAAGTGAAGCTTTCTTT
CAISPQGASEAFF
>.|TRBD2|TRBV7-3|TRBJ2-1
TGTGCCAGCAGCTGGAGCGGGAGGGCCAGGAATGAGCAGTTCTTC
CASSWSGRARNEQFF
>.|.|TRBV28|TRBJ1-2
TGTGCCAGCAGTTTATGGCATGGTGGGCAGGGGAGGAGCTACACCTTC
CASSLWHGGQGRSYTF
>.|.|TRBV5-4|TRBJ2-1
TGTGCCAGCAGCTTGAGTACTACCGGTGAGCAGTTCTTC
CASSLSTTGEQFF
>.|TRBD2|TRBV9|TRBJ2-1
TGTGCCAGCAGCGTAGATTGGGAGGGCTACAATGAGCAGTTCTTC
CASSVDWEGYNEQFF
>few|TRBD1|TRBV6-5|TRBJ1-5
TGTGCCAGCAGTTCCGGGACAGGGAACCAGCCCCAGCATTTT
CASSSGTGNQPQHF
>.|.|TRBV28|TRBJ1-2
TGTGCCAGCAGTTCAAGCAGGGAATTCGGCTACACCTTC
CASSSSREFGYTF
>.|.|TRBV30|TRBJ1-2
TGTGCCTGGAGCGCGCAGGGGCAATATGGCTACACCTTC
CAWSAQGQYGYTF
>.|TRBD1|TRBV9|TRBJ2-7
TGTGCCAGCAGCAGAGGACAGGGGGGATCCTACGAGCAGTACTTC
CASSRGQGGSYEQYF
>many|.|TRBV28|TRBJ1-2
TGTGCCAGCAGTGGCGGCTCGAAGGGCGGAGGCGCCTATGGCTACACCTTC
CASSGGSKGGGAYGYTF
>.|.|TRBV29-1|TRBJ1-2
TGCAGCGGGGGCCCCTTGGATTCTGAGGGGAACACCTTC
CSGGPLDSEGNTF
>.|.|TRBV15|TRBJ2-6
TGTGCCACCAGCAGAGAGGTGGGGATCGCTGGGGCCAACGTCCTGACTTTC
CATSREVGIAGANVLTF
>few|.|TRBV29-1|TRBJ1-2
TGCAGGTGCGGCGTATCGAGTGGCTACACCTTC
CRCGVSSGYTF
>.|TRBD2|TRBV28|TRBJ2-7
TGTGCCAGCAGTTTAATCCCTAGCGGGATCGCCTACGAGCAGTACTTC
CASSLIPSGIAYEQYF
>once|.|TRBV5-1|TRBJ2-2
TGCGCCAGCAGCGCCACAACAGTTCTCTCCGGGGAGCTGTTTTTT
CASSATTVLSGELFF
>.|TRBD1|TRBV15|TRBJ1-1
TGTGCCACCAGCAGAGGACAGGGGAACACTGAAGCTTTCTTT
CATSRGQGNTEAFF
>.|TRBD1|TRBV12-5|TRBJ1-5
TGTGCTAGTGCCCCGGGGACAGCGAATCAGCCCCAGCATTTT
CASAPGTANQPQHF
>.|.|TRBV10-3|TRBJ1-4
TGTGCCACCACGAGAGGGACTAATGAAAAACTGTTTTTT
CATTRGTNEKLFF
>.|.|TRBV7-9|TRBJ2-5
TGTGCCAGCAGTCAACTCGACTCCCACCAAGAGACCCAGTACTTC
CASSQLDSHQETQYF
>.|TRBD1|TRBV2|TRBJ1-2
TGTGCCAGCAGTTGGACAGGGCTTGGTGGCTACACCTTC
CASSWTGLGGYTF
>.|TRBD2|TRBV5-4|TRBJ2-3
TGTGCCAGCAGCCCCTCCGGGACTAGGGGGGCGGATACGCAGTATTTT
CASSPSGTRGADTQYF
>.|.|TRBV2|TRBJ1-1
TGTGCCAGCAGTCAACAGACAGGAGACACTGAAGCTTTCTTT
CASSQQTGDTEAFF
>many|TRBD1|TRBV7-3|TRBJ1-4
TGTGCCAGCAGCTTACAGGGGGGGACTAATGAAAAACTGTTTTTT
CASSLQGGTNEKLFF
>.|.|TRBV27|TRBJ1-5
TGTGCCAGCAGGCCGACAGGCTCAGAGAATCAGCCCCAGCATTTT
CASRPTGSENQPQHF
>.|.|TRBV6-6|TRBJ1-3
TGTGCCAGCAGTTATCAGGGGACTAACACCATATATTTT
CASSYQGTNTIYF
>once|TRBD1|TRBV28|TRBJ1-1
TGTGCCAGCAGTCTGACAGGGCAAGGTAGTCACACTGAAGCTTTCTTT
CASSLTGQGSHTEAFF
>.|.|TRBV6-4|TRBJ1-5
TGTGCCAGGGGGGGCACTAATCAGCCCCAGCATTTT
CARGGTNQPQHF
>.|.|TRBV28|TRBJ2-7
TGTGCCAGCAGTTCCTCCAGGGGCGTCTACGAGCAGTACTTC
CASSSSRGVYEQYF
>once|.|TRBV18|TRBJ1-1
TGTGCCAGCTCAACACGGACAGAGGACACTGAAGCTTTCTTT
CASSTRTEDTEAFF
>.|TRBD1|TRBV28|TRBJ2-7
TGTGCCAGCAGGGCTAACGACAGGGGGTTCCAGTACTTC
CASRANDRGFQYF
>.|TRBD2|TRBV25-1|TRBJ2-1
TGTGCCAGCAGTGGGCTAATCGGGAGGGTAATCGGTGAGCAGTTCTTC
CASSGLIGRVIGEQFF
>.|.|TRBV28|TRBJ1-2
TGTGCCAGCAGTCTATACTTCAGGGGCTACACCTTC
CASSLYFRGYTF